The 3 T cell receptor beta chains below all came from one sample that was sequenced in a study of monozygotic twins with inflammatory bowel disease. Using the 5' RACE reads, TCRdb records one entry per CDR3 protein without DNA. Its table lists about 210,000 distinct CDR3 sequences. Sequencing was done on a sample of blood. The receptors derive from a human donor with ulcerative colitis or Crohn's disease, or a healthy co-twin of an affected twin (not recorded which).

The chain uses TRBV4-1 and TRBJ2-1; the D call of TRBD2 rests on TCRdb alone, since no DNA is present to check it. This CDR3 region has 17 residues. Germline values: CDR1 MGHRA, CDR2 YSYEKL. The CDR3 protein is CASSQGLAGGPYNEQFF.

This chain uses TRBV7-2 with TRBJ2-7; TCRdb lists TRBD2, though no DNA is available to test this call. This CDR3 comprises 15 residues. Germline CDR1 SGHTA, CDR2 FQGNSA. CDR3 amino acids: CASSPTSGGVNEQYF.

CDR3 loop: CATSRGGEPDTQYF. V gene TRBV15 combines with J gene TRBJ2-3; TCRdb's assignment of TRBD2 cannot be checked, as there is no DNA. The CDR3 has 14 amino acids. Germline V gene data show CDR1 as LNHNV and CDR2 as YYDKDF (reference sequence).